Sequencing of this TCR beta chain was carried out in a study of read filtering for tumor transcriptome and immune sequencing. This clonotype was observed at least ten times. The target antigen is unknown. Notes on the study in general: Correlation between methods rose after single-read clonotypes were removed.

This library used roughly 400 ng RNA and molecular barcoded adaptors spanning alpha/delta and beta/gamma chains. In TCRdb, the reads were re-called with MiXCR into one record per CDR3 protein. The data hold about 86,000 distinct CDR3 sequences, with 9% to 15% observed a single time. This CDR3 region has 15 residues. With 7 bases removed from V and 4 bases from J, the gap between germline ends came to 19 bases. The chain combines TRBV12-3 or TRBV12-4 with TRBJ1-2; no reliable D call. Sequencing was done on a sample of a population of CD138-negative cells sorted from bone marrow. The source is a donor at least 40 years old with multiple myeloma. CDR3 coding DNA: TGTGCCAGCACCTTGGCGGACCGAAACCTCTATGGCTACACCTTC. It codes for CASTLADRNLYGYTF.